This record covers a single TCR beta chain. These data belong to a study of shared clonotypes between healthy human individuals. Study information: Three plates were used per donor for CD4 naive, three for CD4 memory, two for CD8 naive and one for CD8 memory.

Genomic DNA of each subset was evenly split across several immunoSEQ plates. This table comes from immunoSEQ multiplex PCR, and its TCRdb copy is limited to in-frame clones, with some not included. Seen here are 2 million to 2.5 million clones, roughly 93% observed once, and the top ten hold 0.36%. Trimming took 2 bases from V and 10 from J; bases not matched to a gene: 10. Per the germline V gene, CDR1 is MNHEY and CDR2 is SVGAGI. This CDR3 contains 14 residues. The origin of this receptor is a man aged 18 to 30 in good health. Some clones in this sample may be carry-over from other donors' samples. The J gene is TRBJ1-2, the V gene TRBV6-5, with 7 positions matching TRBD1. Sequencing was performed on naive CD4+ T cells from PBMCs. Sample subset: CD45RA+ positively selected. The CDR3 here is CASSYGRTGPAYTF. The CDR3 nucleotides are TGTGCCAGCAGTTACGGCCGGACAGGTCCTGCCTACACCTTC.